The clone carrying this T cell receptor (beta chain) appeared many times. TCRdb ran MiXCR on the reads and lists one entry per CDR3 protein. The sample holds around 50,000 distinct CDR3 sequences, approximately 7.9% seen once. J gave up 7 bases and V 2 bases, and 6 bases lay outside the gene matches. The CDR3 spans 14 residues. Per the germline V gene, CDR1 is MNHEY and CDR2 is SMNVEV (reference sequence). The sample belongs to a study of patients with pleural tuberculosis. The V gene is TRBV27, the J gene TRBJ1-2; TRBD1 agrees at 8 bases. The receptor was derived from a human donor with pleural tuberculosis. The CDR3 region is CASSLDRGSFGYTF. The CDR3 DNA is TGTGCCAGCAGTTTAGACAGGGGTTCCTTTGGCTACACCTTC.